This T cell receptor (beta chain) was sequenced in a study of blood T cell repertoires in COVID-19. Study-level background: The United States, Italy and Spain supplied acute and convalescent COVID-19 samples. The analysed material was cDNA or gDNA that came from T cells, B-cell-depleted T cells, or PBMCs.

Individuals aged about 18 to 100 years were recruited from about two dozen US areas. The study recruited exposed participants who had met a COVID-19 case within 2 weeks before entry. This CDR3 has 14 amino acids. V trimming: 4 bases; J trimming: 9 bases; junction bases outside the gene matches: 8. The germline V gene has CDR1 LNHDA and CDR2 SQIVND (reference sequence). Using immunoSEQ multiplex PCR, the repertoire was profiled, and TCRdb retains in-frame clones only, with some absent. The sample has about 150,000 clones, 75% to 90% seen once. The clonotype comes from a woman in her thirties or forties who had been exposed to COVID-19. Specimen: PBMCs or T cells enriched from blood (not recorded which). The chain is built from TRBV19 and TRBJ1-5; 8 nucleotides line up with TRBD1. The CDR3 nucleotides read TGTGCCAGTAGTACCCGACAGGGGATATGGCCCCAGCATTTT. Protein: CASSTRQGIWPQHF.